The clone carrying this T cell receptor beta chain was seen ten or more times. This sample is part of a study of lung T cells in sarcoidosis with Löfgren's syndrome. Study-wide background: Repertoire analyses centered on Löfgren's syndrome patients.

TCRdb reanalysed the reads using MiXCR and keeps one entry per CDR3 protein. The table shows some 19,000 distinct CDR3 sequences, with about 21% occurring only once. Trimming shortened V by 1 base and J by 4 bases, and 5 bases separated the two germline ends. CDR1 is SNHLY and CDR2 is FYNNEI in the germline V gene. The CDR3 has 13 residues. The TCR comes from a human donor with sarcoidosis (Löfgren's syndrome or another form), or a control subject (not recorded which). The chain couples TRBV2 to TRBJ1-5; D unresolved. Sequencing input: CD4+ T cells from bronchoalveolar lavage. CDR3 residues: CASSEGSNQPQHF. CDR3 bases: TGTGCCAGCAGTGAAGGTAGTAATCAGCCCCAGCATTTT.